These T cell receptor beta chains were read from a single sample in a study of PD-L1 blockade in urothelial cancer. Method: immunoSEQ multiplex PCR; TCRdb's copy keeps in-frame clones and lacks some. In the table there are around 100,000 clones, approximately 85% of which are singletons. The sample consisted of PBMCs, taken around atezolizumab (anti-PD-L1) treatment. The receptors derive from a man in his fifties with urothelial cancer. Each CDR3 is given without its conserved first and last residue. Size is stated for part of the rows, as once, few or many counts, or as a class when the clone is expanded.

j_call v_call clone_size cdr3_aa
TRBJ2-5 TRBV28 - ASSFTHLGPGQDSPQESQETQY
TRBJ2-7 TRBV18 once ASSTGLNYEQY
TRBJ1-1 TRBV5-1 - ASSLEEVWDEAF
TRBJ2-5 TRBV2 - ASSEIQGAAKETQY
TRBJ1-4 TRBV28 - ASSLGGRQEKLF
TRBJ2-7 TRBV28 - ASSLFGGAEEQY
TRBJ2-3 TRBV12-5 - ASAAGPRTDTQY
TRBJ1-1 TRBV5-1 - ASSPGQGARVNTEAF
TRBJ2-2 TRBV7-8 - ASSPPLNTGELF
TRBJ2-2 TRBV7-6 - ASSQGQVNTGELF
TRBJ2-1 TRBV27 - ASSQGTSLLYNEQF
TRBJ2-5 TRBV6-5 once ASRGRDETQY
TRBJ2-2 TRBV6-1 few ASSVLSGRPGELF
TRBJ2-3 TRBV7-3 - ASSLKGTTPSTDTQY
TRBJ2-3 TRBV18 - ASSPGGPPDTQY
TRBJ1-5 TRBV2 - ASRKGQGASQPQH
TRBJ2-5 TRBV11-2 - ASSLTGDQETQY
TRBJ1-6 TRBV7-9 few ASSLGDRINSPLH
TRBJ1-3 TRBV9 - ASSRAGDSGNTIY
TRBJ2-3 TRBV5-6 - ASSSFTDTQY
TRBJ2-1 TRBV5-5 - ASSPGTDYNNEQF
TRBJ1-2 TRBV6-1 - ASSDPLLSGYT
TRBJ2-1 TRBV4-2 - ASSQDELALNNEQF
TRBJ1-5 TRBV21-1 - ASTIQPQH
TRBJ2-5 TRBV7-3 - ASSLDLKETQY
TRBJ2-5 TRBV27 - ASSLVRTDHQETQY
TRBJ1-2 TRBV6-5 - ASSYSGGQSGGYT
TRBJ2-7 TRBV7-9 once ASSPKGQGSAEQY
TRBJ1-5 TRBV19 - ASAGTGGVRVPQH
TRBJ2-3 TRBV28 - ASSVLGQRTDTQY
TRBJ2-6 TRBV4-2 - ASSQEWLSGANVLT
TRBJ2-6 TRBV4-1 - ASSRLNSGTGPGANVLT
TRBJ1-5 TRBV5-1 - ASSPSGGKGQPQH
TRBJ2-1 TRBV11-3 few ASSAGTGGLDEQF
TRBJ1-2 TRBV27 - ASSPSGQGAYGYT
TRBJ2-5 TRBV9 - ASSANPTSGQETQY
TRBJ2-5 TRBV11-2 - ASSLDGGGGGETQY
TRBJ1-3 TRBV5-4 - ASSFESGAGNTIY
TRBJ2-5 TRBV5-1 - ASSWTMGFETQY
TRBJ2-7 TRBV6-6 - ASSYSGQGAYEQY
TRBJ2-2 TRBV6-4 - ASSSGTPGELF
TRBJ2-3 TRBV28 once ASKSGGGDTQY
TRBJ2-5 TRBV11-2 - ASSGYRDSYQETQY
TRBJ1-1 TRBV9 - ASSGQGADTEAF
TRBJ2-1 TRBV5-1 - ASSLVGQGINEQF
TRBJ1-1 TRBV9 - ASSPQAAGVGTEAF
TRBJ2-3 TRBV14 - ASSRGLAGVGDTQY
TRBJ1-1 TRBV18 - ASSPLGQEEAF
TRBJ2-5 TRBV5-8 - ASRLSGGETQY
TRBJ1-6 TRBV27 - ASSFYPDRVGSPLH
TRBJ2-2 TRBV5-1 - ASSLEPSTGELF
TRBJ1-2 TRBV28 - ASSLRGYGYT
TRBJ2-1 TRBV7-7 - ASSLMQGAEQF
TRBJ2-3 TRBV2 - ASRVLAGGPTDTQY